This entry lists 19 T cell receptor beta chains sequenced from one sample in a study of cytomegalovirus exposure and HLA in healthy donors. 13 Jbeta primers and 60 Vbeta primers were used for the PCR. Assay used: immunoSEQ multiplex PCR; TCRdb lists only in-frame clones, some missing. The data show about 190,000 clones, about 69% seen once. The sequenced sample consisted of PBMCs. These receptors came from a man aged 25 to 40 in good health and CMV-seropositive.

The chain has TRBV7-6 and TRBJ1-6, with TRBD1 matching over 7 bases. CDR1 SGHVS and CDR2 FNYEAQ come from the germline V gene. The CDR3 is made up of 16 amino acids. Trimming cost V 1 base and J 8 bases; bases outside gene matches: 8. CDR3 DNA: TGTGCCAGCAGCTTAGGAGGGGGGACAGTTTATTCACCCCTCCACTTT. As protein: CASSLGGGTVYSPLHF.

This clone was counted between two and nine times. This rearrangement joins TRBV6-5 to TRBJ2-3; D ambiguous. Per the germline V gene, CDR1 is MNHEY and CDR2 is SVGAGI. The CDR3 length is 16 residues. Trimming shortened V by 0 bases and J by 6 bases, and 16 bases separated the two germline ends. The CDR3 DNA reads TGTGCCAGCAGTTACTCGATGACTCCCTTAGTCGATACGCAGTATTTT. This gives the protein CASSYSMTPLVDTQYF.

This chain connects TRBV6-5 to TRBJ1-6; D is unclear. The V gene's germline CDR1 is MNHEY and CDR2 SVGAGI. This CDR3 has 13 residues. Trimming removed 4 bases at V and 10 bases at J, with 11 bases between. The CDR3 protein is CASSSRTKSPLHF. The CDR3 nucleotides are TGTGCCAGCAGTTCCCGGACTAAATCACCCCTCCACTTT.

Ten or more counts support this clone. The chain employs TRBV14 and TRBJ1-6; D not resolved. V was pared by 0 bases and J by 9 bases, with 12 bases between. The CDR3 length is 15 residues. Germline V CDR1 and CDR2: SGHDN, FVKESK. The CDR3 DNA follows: TGTGCCAGCAGCCAAGAGGCGGGATTTGGTTCACCCCTCCACTTT. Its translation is CASSQEAGFGSPLHF.

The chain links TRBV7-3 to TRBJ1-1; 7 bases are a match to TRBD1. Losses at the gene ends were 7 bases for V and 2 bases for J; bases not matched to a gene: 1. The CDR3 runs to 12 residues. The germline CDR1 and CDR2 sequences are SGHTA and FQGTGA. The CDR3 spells CASKGANTEAFF. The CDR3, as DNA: TGTGCCAGCAAGGGGGCAAACACTGAAGCTTTCTTT.

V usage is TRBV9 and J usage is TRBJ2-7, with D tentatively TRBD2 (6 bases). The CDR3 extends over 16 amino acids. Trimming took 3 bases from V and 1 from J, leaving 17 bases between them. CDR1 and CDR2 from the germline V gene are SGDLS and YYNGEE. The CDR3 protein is CASSARGDLGSYEQYF. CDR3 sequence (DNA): TGTGCCAGCAGCGCGAGAGGGGACTTGGGGTCCTACGAGCAGTACTTC. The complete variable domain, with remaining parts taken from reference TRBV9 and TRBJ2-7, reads DSGVTQTPKHLITATGQRVTLRCSPRSGDLSVYWYQQSLDQGLQFLIQYYNGEERAKGNILERFSAQQFPDLHSELNLSSLELGDSALYFCASSARGDLGSYEQYFGPGTRLTVT.

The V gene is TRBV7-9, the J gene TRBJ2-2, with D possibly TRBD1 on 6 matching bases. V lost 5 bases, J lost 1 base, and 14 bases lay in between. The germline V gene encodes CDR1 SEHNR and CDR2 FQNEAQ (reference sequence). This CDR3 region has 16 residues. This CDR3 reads CASSPSGTRNTGELFF. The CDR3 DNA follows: TGTGCCAGCAGCCCCTCCGGGACAAGGAACACCGGGGAGCTGTTTTTT.

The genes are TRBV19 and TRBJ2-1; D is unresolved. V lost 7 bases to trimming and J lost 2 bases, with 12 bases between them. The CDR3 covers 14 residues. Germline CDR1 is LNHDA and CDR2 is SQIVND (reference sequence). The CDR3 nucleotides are TGTGCCAGTACCCCGTCAGAGGCCTACAATGAGCAGTTCTTC. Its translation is CASTPSEAYNEQFF.

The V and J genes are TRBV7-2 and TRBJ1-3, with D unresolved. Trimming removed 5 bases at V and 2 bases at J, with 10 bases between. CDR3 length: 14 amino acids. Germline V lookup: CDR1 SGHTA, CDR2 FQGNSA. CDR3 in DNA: TGTGCCAGCAGCCCCGACCGGGCTGGAAACACCATATATTTT. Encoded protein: CASSPDRAGNTIYF.

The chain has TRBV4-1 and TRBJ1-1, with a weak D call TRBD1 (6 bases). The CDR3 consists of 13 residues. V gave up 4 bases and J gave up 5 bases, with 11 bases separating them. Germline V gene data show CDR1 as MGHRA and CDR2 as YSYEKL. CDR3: CASSRTQGTEAFF. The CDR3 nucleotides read TGCGCCAGCAGCCGGACTCAGGGGACTGAAGCTTTCTTT.

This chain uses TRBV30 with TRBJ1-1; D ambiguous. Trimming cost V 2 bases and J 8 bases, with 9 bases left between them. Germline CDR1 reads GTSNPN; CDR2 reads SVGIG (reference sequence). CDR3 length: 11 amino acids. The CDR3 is CAWSLQAEAFF. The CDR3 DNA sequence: TGTGCCTGGAGTCTTCAGGCGGAAGCTTTCTTT.

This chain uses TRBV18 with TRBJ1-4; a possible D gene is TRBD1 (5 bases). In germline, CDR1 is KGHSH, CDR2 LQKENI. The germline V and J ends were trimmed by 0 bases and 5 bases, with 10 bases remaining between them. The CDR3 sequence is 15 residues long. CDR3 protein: CASSPPGLQNEKLFF. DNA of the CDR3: TGTGCCAGCTCACCACCGGGGCTCCAGAATGAAAAACTGTTTTTT.

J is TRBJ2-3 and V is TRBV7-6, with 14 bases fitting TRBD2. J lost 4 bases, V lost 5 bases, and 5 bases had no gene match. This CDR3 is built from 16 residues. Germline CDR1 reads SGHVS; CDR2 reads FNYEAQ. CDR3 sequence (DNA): TGTGCCAGCAGCCCGAGGACTAGCGGGGGGCCAGATACGCAGTATTTT. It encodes CASSPRTSGGPDTQYF.

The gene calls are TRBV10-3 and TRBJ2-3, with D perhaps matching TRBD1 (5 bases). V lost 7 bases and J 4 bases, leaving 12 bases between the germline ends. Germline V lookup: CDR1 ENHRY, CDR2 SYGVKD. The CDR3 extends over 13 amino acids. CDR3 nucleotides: TGTGCCATCACGAATGGGGCGGCAGATACGCAGTATTTT. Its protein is CAITNGAADTQYF.

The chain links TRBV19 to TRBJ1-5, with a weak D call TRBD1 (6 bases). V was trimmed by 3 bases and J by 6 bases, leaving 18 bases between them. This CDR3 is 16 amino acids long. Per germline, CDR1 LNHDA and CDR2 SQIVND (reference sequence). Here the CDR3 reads CASSIPWEQGRQPQHF. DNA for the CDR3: TGTGCCAGTAGTATCCCGTGGGAACAGGGACGTCAGCCCCAGCATTTT.

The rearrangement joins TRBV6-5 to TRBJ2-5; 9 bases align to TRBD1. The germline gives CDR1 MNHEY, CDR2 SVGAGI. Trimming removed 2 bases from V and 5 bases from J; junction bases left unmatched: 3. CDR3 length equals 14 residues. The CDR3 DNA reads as TGTGCCAGCAGTTACGGGACAGGGCTGGAGACCCAGTACTTC. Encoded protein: CASSYGTGLETQYF.

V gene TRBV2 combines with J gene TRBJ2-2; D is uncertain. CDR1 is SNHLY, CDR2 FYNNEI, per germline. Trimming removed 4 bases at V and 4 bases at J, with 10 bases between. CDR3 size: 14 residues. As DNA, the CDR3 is TGTGCCAGCAGTGCCAGTCCGCCCACCGGGGAGCTGTTTTTT. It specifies CASSASPPTGELFF.

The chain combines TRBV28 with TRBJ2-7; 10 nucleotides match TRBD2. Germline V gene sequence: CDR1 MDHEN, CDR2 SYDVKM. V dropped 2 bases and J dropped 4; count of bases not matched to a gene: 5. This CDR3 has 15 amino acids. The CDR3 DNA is TGTGCCAGCAGTTTACCGGCTAGCGGGAGATACGAGCAGTACTTC. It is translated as CASSLPASGRYEQYF.

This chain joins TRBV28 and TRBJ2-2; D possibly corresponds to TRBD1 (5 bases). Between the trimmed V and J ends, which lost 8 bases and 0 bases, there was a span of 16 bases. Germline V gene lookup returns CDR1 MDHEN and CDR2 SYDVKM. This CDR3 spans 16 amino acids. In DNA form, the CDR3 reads TGTGCCAGCTGCCTCAGGGCCTTCGCGAACACCGGGGAGCTGTTTTTT. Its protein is CASCLRAFANTGELFF.